This entry describes one T cell receptor beta chain. This sample was taken from a study of cytomegalovirus exposure and HLA in healthy donors. PCR primers comprised 60 Vbeta and 13 Jbeta primers. The assay was immunoSEQ multiplex PCR, and TCRdb's table has in-frame clones only and misses some. The sample yields approximately 100,000 clones, 50% to 75% seen once. The CDR3 is made up of 16 amino acids. Germline V CDR1 and CDR2: SGHTA, FQGNSA. V was trimmed by 2 bases and J by 4 bases, leaving 17 bases between them. This chain joins TRBV7-2 and TRBJ1-1, with D possibly TRBD1 on 5 matching bases. Sequences were obtained from PBMCs. This sequence was found in a man aged 25-45 years in good health and CMV-seronegative. DNA for the CDR3: TGTGCCAGCAGCTTATCAGGTCAGGGAATTCGCACTGAAGCTTTCTTT. Its translation is CASSLSGQGIRTEAFF.